The 28 T cell receptor beta chains reported below all come from one sample, sequenced in a study of CD8+ T cells in alopecia areata. Treatment noted: oral pan-JAK inhibitor, 5-10 mg twice daily. Isolated RNA was reverse transcribed into cDNA used as the sequencing template. Sequencing used immunoSEQ multiplex PCR; TCRdb keeps in-frame clones, though not all of them. Here the sample spans roughly 200,000 clones, around half being singletons. The specimen was CD8+ T cells sorted from blood, collected at week 24, from a patient treated with tofacitinib. These receptors were collected from a human donor with alopecia areata.

The chain employs TRBV14 and TRBJ2-7; D remains ambiguous. The CDR3 extends over 14 amino acids. Germline values: CDR1 SGHDN, CDR2 FVKESK. V was trimmed by 4 bases and J by 7 bases, leaving 17 bases between them. The CDR3 loop reads CASSLIGVLPEQYF. In DNA, the CDR3 is TGTGCCAGCAGCCTTATTGGGGTTCTTCCGGAGCAGTACTTC.

In this sample, this clone turned up a few times. CDR3 loop: CASSMDRFYGYTF. The CDR3 DNA is TGTGCCAGTAGTATGGACAGATTCTATGGCTACACCTTC. This rearrangement joins TRBV19 to TRBJ1-2, with D possibly being TRBD1 (6 bases). Germline assignment: CDR1 LNHDA and CDR2 SQIVND (reference sequence). The CDR3 consists of 13 residues. Trimming cost V 3 bases and J 4 bases, with 9 bases left between them.

V and J are TRBV7-9 and TRBJ2-3; 9 nucleotides agree with TRBD2. This CDR3 spans 14 amino acids. Germline lookup yields CDR1 SEHNR and CDR2 FQNEAQ (reference sequence). Germline trimming cut 5 bases from V and 4 bases from J; bases unmatched to any gene: 4. The CDR3 region is CASSASGVSDTQYF. The CDR3 nucleotides read TGTGCCAGCAGCGCTAGCGGGGTTTCAGATACGCAGTATTTT.

V is TRBV23-1 and J is TRBJ2-1, with TRBD2 as a possible D gene (5 bases). TRBV23-1 is given ORF status, its function remaining uncertain. Trimming took 2 bases from V and 3 from J, leaving 20 bases between them. This CDR3 comprises 18 residues. CDR3 DNA: TGCGCCAGCAGTCAACCCACGGACTTTCGTTCATACTACAATGAGCAGTTCTTC. It encodes CASSQPTDFRSYYNEQFF.

The chain is built from TRBV4-3 and TRBJ1-1; D unresolved. With 0 bases removed from V and 4 bases from J, the gap between germline ends came to 9 bases. This CDR3 contains 14 residues. Germline CDR1 is LGHNA and CDR2 is YSLEER. The CDR3 is CASSQDVGITEAFF. As DNA, the CDR3 is TGCGCCAGCAGCCAAGATGTTGGCATCACTGAAGCTTTCTTT.

This chain links TRBV25-1 with TRBJ2-5; either TRBD1 or TRBD2 may supply D (5 bases each). The CDR3 is 14 amino acids. The V gene's germline CDR1 is MGHDK and CDR2 SYGVNS. Trimming pared 2 bases from V and 7 bases from J, leaving 14 bases between. The CDR3 DNA follows: TGTGCCAGCAGTGAACCAGCCGGGGCAGGGACCCAGTACTTC. Translation: CASSEPAGAGTQYF.

This clone was detected once. The chain has TRBV6-6 and TRBJ2-3; TRBD1 aligns across 7 bases. Germline V gene sequence: CDR1 MNHNY, CDR2 SVGAGI (reference sequence). This CDR3 has 16 amino acids. The J segment lost 5 bases and the V segment lost 1 base, leaving 9 bases of the junction unmatched. CDR3 DNA sequence: TGTGCCAGCAGTTACTACCCTGCCGCAGGGGGAGATACGCAGTATTTT. Protein sequence: CASSYYPAAGGDTQYF.

The rearrangement uses TRBV4-1 and TRBJ2-7; 10 bases align to TRBD1. In germline, CDR1 is MGHRA, CDR2 YSYEKL. Unmatched junction bases numbered 4, after V lost 3 bases and J lost 5 bases. This CDR3 comprises 14 residues. The CDR3 DNA reads as TGCGCCAGCAGCCACGGGACAGGGGCTAACGAGCAGTACTTC. Translated: CASSHGTGANEQYF.

This clone appeared a few times. The J gene is TRBJ1-2, the V gene TRBV29-1; possible D gene TRBD1, 5 bases. Per germline, CDR1 SQVTM and CDR2 ANQGSEA. The CDR3 sequence is 11 residues long. Trimming shortened V by 6 bases and J by 14 bases, and 19 bases separated the two germline ends. The CDR3 protein is CSVDLEGAVTF. Written as DNA, the CDR3 is TGCAGCGTAGACCTTGAAGGGGCCGTGACCTTC.

This clone was counted only a few times. The V gene is TRBV5-6, the J gene TRBJ1-1, with D unresolved. Germline V gene data show CDR1 as SGHDT and CDR2 as YYEEEE. V lost 5 bases to trimming and J lost 1 base, with 9 bases between them. This CDR3 has 13 amino acids. The CDR3 sequence is CASSHLPNTEAFF. The CDR3 DNA follows: TGTGCCAGCAGTCACCTACCGAACACTGAAGCTTTCTTT.

This clone was counted many times. This chain links TRBV11-2 with TRBJ2-7, with D perhaps matching TRBD1 or TRBD2 (5 bases each). Germline lookup yields CDR1 SGHAT and CDR2 FQNNGV. The CDR3 extends over 14 amino acids. Trimming removed 7 bases from V and 3 bases from J, with 16 bases in between. CDR3 in DNA: TGTGCCAGCATGACGGGGCACACGGACTACGAGCAGTACTTC. Encoded protein: CASMTGHTDYEQYF.

The sample holds a few counts of this clone. This sequence joins TRBV29-1 and TRBJ2-2; possibly TRBD1 for D (6 bases). Germline V gene data show CDR1 as SQVTM and CDR2 as ANQGSEA. Deletions cut 5 bases from V and 6 bases from J, with 13 bases between. This CDR3 has 13 residues. The CDR3 spells CSVLTGSPGELFF. The CDR3 DNA reads as TGCAGCGTTTTAACAGGGTCCCCCGGGGAGCTGTTTTTT.

V usage is TRBV30 and J usage is TRBJ1-5, with a weak D call TRBD1 (5 bases). V lost 2 bases and J lost 9, with 17 bases in between. Looked up from germline, CDR1 is GTSNPN and CDR2 is SVGIG (reference sequence). CDR3 length: 14 residues. This CDR3 reads CAWSRPGPSRPQHF. CDR3 DNA: TGTGCCTGGAGTCGCCCGGGACCCTCTCGGCCCCAGCATTTT.

The rearrangement joins TRBV5-5 to TRBJ1-5; TRBD1 might be the D (6 bases). This CDR3 comprises 15 residues. The ends were cut back, 1 base at V and 10 bases at J, with 18 bases in the middle. Looked up from germline, CDR1 is SGHKS and CDR2 is YYEKEE (reference sequence). This chain's CDR3 is CASSLRQAMGSPQHF. The CDR3 nucleotides are TGTGCCAGCAGCTTGAGACAGGCCATGGGTAGTCCCCAGCATTTT.

The chain uses TRBV19 and TRBJ1-5; D not resolved. Germline V lookup: CDR1 LNHDA, CDR2 SQIVND (reference sequence). The CDR3 covers 15 residues. V was clipped by 3 bases and J by 1 base, with 10 bases between them. CDR3 DNA sequence: TGTGCCAGTAGTATTGACTTGGACAGCAATCAGCCCCAGCATTTT. Translated: CASSIDLDSNQPQHF. Variable domain in full (rest from reference TRBV19 and TRBJ1-5): DGGITQSPKYLFRKEGQNVTLSCEQNLNHDAMYWYRQDPGQGLRLIYYSQIVNDFQKGDIAEGYSVSREKKESFPLTVTSAQKNPTAFYLCASSIDLDSNQPQHFGDGTRLSIL.

This clone came up a few times. CDR3 in DNA: TGTGCCAGCAGTTTAGCCGGGACAGGGCACTACGAGCAGTACTTC. Translated: CASSLAGTGHYEQYF. This rearrangement joins TRBV14 to TRBJ2-7; 9 positions match TRBD1. Per germline, CDR1 SGHDN and CDR2 FVKESK. This CDR3 is built from 15 residues. The J segment lost 3 bases and the V segment lost 6 bases, leaving 9 bases of the junction unmatched.

The count of this clone is one. Other nucleotide sequences in the sample specify the same CDR3. The CDR3 loop is CASSLAGNTEAFF. CDR3 coding DNA: TGTGCCAGCAGCTTAGCCGGTAACACTGAAGCTTTCTTT. The chain joins TRBV11-2 to TRBJ1-1, with no clear D. The CDR3 covers 13 residues. From germline, CDR1 is SGHAT and CDR2 FQNNGV. V gave up 1 base and J gave up 2 bases, with 5 bases separating them.

The V gene is TRBV2, the J gene TRBJ1-1; D remains unclear. Germline lookup yields CDR1 SNHLY and CDR2 FYNNEI. This CDR3 has 11 amino acids. The ends were cut back, 7 bases at V and 7 bases at J, with 10 bases in the middle. Here the CDR3 reads CASTTGIEAFF. The CDR3, as DNA: TGTGCCAGCACGACGGGGATTGAAGCTTTCTTT.

V and J are TRBV7-6 and TRBJ2-5; a possible D gene is TRBD2 (5 bases). V lost 5 bases and J lost 5, with 15 bases in between. The length of the CDR3 is 14 residues. Germline assignment: CDR1 SGHVS and CDR2 FNYEAQ. CDR3: CASSPDAGGETQYF. CDR3 nucleotides: TGTGCCAGCAGCCCGGACGCGGGTGGGGAGACCCAGTACTTC. The variable domain in full, with the rest retrieved from reference TRBV7-6 and TRBJ2-5, is GAGVSQSPRYKVTKRGQDVALRCDPISGHVSLYWYRQALGQGPEFLTYFNYEAQQDKSGLPNDRFSAERPEGSISTLTIQRTEQRDSAMYRCASSPDAGGETQYFGPGTRLLVL.

A remark on this clone: Additional DNA sequences in this sample encode the identical CDR3. V and J are TRBV11-2 and TRBJ2-7, with TRBD1 as a possible D gene (6 bases). Trimming took off 2 bases at V and 4 bases at J, with 6 bases between the two ends. CDR3 size: 12 residues. CDR1 and CDR2 from the germline V gene are SGHAT and FQNNGV. DNA for the CDR3: TGTGCCAGCAGCTTACAGGGGTACGAGCAGTACTTC. It specifies CASSLQGYEQYF. The whole variable domain, filled in from reference TRBV11-2 and TRBJ2-7, reads EAGVAQSPRYKIIEKRQSVAFWCNPISGHATLYWYQQILGQGPKLLIQFQNNGVVDDSQLPKDRFSAERLKGVDSTLKIQPAKLEDSAVYLCASSLQGYEQYFGPGTRLTVT.

This clone was detected once. The rearrangement uses TRBV5-1 and TRBJ2-2, with 8 bases fitting TRBD1. This CDR3 comprises 16 residues. V lost 4 bases to trimming and J lost 1 base; unmatched junction nucleotides: 6. From germline, CDR1 is SGHRS and CDR2 YFSETQ. CDR3 DNA sequence: TGCGCCAGCAGCCTCCGGACAGGGATGAACACCGGGGAGCTGTTTTTT. Protein: CASSLRTGMNTGELFF.

This clone was seen a handful of times. The V gene is TRBV29-1, the J gene TRBJ1-1, with 8 bases lining up with TRBD1. Germline values: CDR1 SQVTM, CDR2 ANQGSEA. Trimming took 7 bases from V and 5 from J; bases not matched to a gene: 24. The CDR3 has 18 amino acids. The CDR3 is CSANPPNNRDRRLTEAFF. CDR3 bases: TGCAGCGCTAATCCCCCAAATAACCGGGACAGGCGCCTAACTGAAGCTTTCTTT.

J is TRBJ2-7 and V is TRBV6-6, with TRBD1 matching over 9 bases. Trimming at V came to 7 bases and at J to 5 bases, leaving 6 bases not matched to a gene. The CDR3 loop spans 13 amino acids. Germline CDR1 reads MNHNY; CDR2 reads SVGAGI (reference sequence). CDR3 amino acids: CASTWTGVDEQYF. For the CDR3, the DNA is TGTGCCAGCACCTGGACAGGGGTGGACGAGCAGTACTTC.

The rearrangement uses TRBV2 and TRBJ1-1; no definite D call. CDR1 SNHLY and CDR2 FYNNEI come from the germline V gene. V was shortened by 4 bases and J by 6 bases, with 6 bases between the two germline ends. The CDR3 loop spans 11 amino acids. The CDR3 sequence is CASSAIPEAFF. CDR3 coding DNA: TGTGCCAGCAGTGCTATACCTGAAGCTTTCTTT.

This clone has a handful of counts. The chain joins TRBV19 to TRBJ2-1; a possible D gene is TRBD1 (6 bases). V was shortened by 3 bases and J by 10 bases, with 10 bases between the two germline ends. Germline V gives CDR1 LNHDA, CDR2 SQIVND (reference sequence). This CDR3 region has 12 residues. The DNA for the CDR3 is TGTGCCAGTAGTATCGGGACACCCGAGCAGTTCTTC. Translating it yields CASSIGTPEQFF.

The V and J genes are TRBV7-9 and TRBJ2-3; 7 nucleotides match TRBD1. The J segment lost 5 bases and the V segment lost 0 bases, leaving 5 bases of the junction unmatched. Germline V gives CDR1 SEHNR, CDR2 FQNEAQ (reference sequence). There are 15 residues in the CDR3. This CDR3 reads CASSLATGQIDTQYF. Here the CDR3 DNA reads TGTGCCAGCAGCTTAGCCACGGGACAGATAGATACGCAGTATTTT.

Concerning this clone itself: This sample also contains other DNA sequences that code for the same CDR3. The chain couples TRBV30 to TRBJ2-7; TRBD1 matches at 9 bases. Germline lookup yields CDR1 GTSNPN and CDR2 SVGIG (reference sequence). J lost 3 bases, V lost 0 bases, and 3 bases had no gene match. The CDR3 has 14 amino acids. CDR3 protein: CAWSVGQGHYEQYF. CDR3 sequence (DNA): TGTGCCTGGAGTGTAGGACAGGGGCACTACGAGCAGTACTTC.

This sequence joins TRBV7-7 and TRBJ2-3, with a tentative D call TRBD2 (7 bases). Germline V gene sequence: CDR1 SSHAT, CDR2 FNYEAQ (reference sequence). The CDR3 runs 17 residues. Trimming took 6 bases from V and 5 from J, leaving 24 bases between them. The CDR3 nucleotides are TGTGCCAGCAGTGAGGCGGGAGTGGGGGCGTTTGGAGATACGCAGTATTTT. It yields the protein CASSEAGVGAFGDTQYF.